This TCR beta chain came from a study of regulatory T cells in long-lasting Graves disease. The CDR3 has 17 amino acids. Per the germline V gene, CDR1 is DFQATT and CDR2 is SNEGSKA (reference sequence). Losses at the gene ends were 0 bases for V and 4 bases for J; bases not matched to a gene: 11. This clonotype was found a few times. What it binds is not known. Time point: persistent/refractory GD, antithyroid drugs over 5 years with positive TRAb. The TCR library was made from RNA that had been extracted from PBMCs in TRIzol. Sequencing libraries for TCR beta were prepared with iRepertoire HTBI primers and Arm-PCR of CDR3 regions. MiXCR, applied by TCRdb to the multiplex PCR reads, yields one record per CDR3 protein. The sample yields some 470,000 distinct CDR3 sequences, about 22% seen once. Regarding the study as a whole: Only peripheral blood was studied, not thyroid tissue.

The sample in question was peripheral blood mononuclear cells (PBMCs), obtained when the disease was refractory, from a patient treated with antithyroid drugs. This TCR was sampled from a female donor with Graves disease. The V and J genes are TRBV20-1 and TRBJ1-1; TRBD1 matches at 10 bases. CDR3 bases: TGCAGTGCTAGAGATATTGGGACAGGGGTTGGGGGCACTGAAGCTTTCTTT. Protein sequence: CSARDIGTGVGGTEAFF.